Listed here are 23 T cell receptor beta chains from one sample, sequenced in a study of Ad26.COV2.S vaccination and SARS-CoV-2 variants. The data were produced by immunoSEQ multiplex PCR, yet TCRdb's version contains in-frame clones alone and is incomplete. This sample has roughly 320,000 clones; around 90% occur once, and the top ten carry about 3%. Treatment: 15 to 20 received Ad26.COV2.S at low or high dose, single or two shots; about 5 received placebo; per-sample allocation not given. The investigators took samples on day 63 after the first vaccine or placebo injection. The sample in question was peripheral blood, obtained in a trial of Ad26.COV2.S vaccine versus placebo. These receptors were collected from a person aged 18-65 years who received the Ad26.COV2.S COVID-19 vaccine or a placebo.

This sequence joins TRBV7-9 and TRBJ1-1; TRBD1 is a possible D gene (5 bases). CDR1 is SEHNR and CDR2 is FQNEAQ in the germline V gene (reference sequence). This CDR3 contains 13 residues. V lost 8 bases, J lost 3 bases, and 13 bases lay in between. The CDR3 DNA reads as TGTGCCAGCGAGGTGAGGGGTTACACTGAAGCTTTCTTT. As protein: CASEVRGYTEAFF. Full variable domain (outside the CDR3, taken from reference TRBV7-9 and TRBJ1-1): DTGVSQNPRHKITKRGQNVTFRCDPISEHNRLYWYRQTLGQGPEFLTYFQNEAQLEKSRLLSDRFSAERPKGSFSTLEIQRTEQGDSAMYLCASEVRGYTEAFFGQGTRLTVV.

To note about this clone: Additional DNA sequences in this sample encode the identical CDR3. The CDR3 DNA is TGTGCCAGCAGTCGCAGGGGTACTGGAAACACCATATATTTT. Protein sequence: CASSRRGTGNTIYF. The chain couples TRBV6-5 to TRBJ1-3; a possible D gene is TRBD1 (6 bases). The V gene's germline CDR1 is MNHEY and CDR2 SVGAGI. The length of the CDR3 is 14 residues. The germline V and J ends were trimmed by 5 bases and 2 bases, with 10 bases remaining between them.

The rearrangement links TRBV29-1 to TRBJ2-5; D is uncertain. CDR3 length equals 11 residues. From germline, CDR1 is SQVTM and CDR2 ANQGSEA. The V and J ends lost 4 bases and 0 bases respectively, with 3 bases between them. The CDR3 nucleotides are TGCAGCGTTGCTCACCAAGAGACCCAGTACTTC. Protein sequence: CSVAHQETQYF. The full variable domain, its missing parts supplied by reference TRBV29-1 and TRBJ2-5, is SAVISQKPSRDICQRGTSLTIQCQVDSQVTMMFWYRQQPGQSLTLIATANQGSEATYESGFVIDKFPISRPNLTFSTLTVSNMSPEDSSIYLCSVAHQETQYFGPGTRLLVL.

This rearrangement joins TRBV11-3 to TRBJ1-3; D is uncertain. The CDR3 totals 16 residues. Trimming removed 5 bases from V and 0 bases from J, with 14 bases in between. Germline lookup yields CDR1 SGHNT and CDR2 YENEEA. The CDR3 region has the DNA TGTGCCAGCAGCGTAGGGCCAACGACCTCTGGAAACACCATATATTTT. Residues: CASSVGPTTSGNTIYF.

This clone was seen a single time. The CDR3 DNA is TGTGCCAGCAGCCCGAATTCAGGGTCCGGGGAGCTGTTTTTT. Protein sequence: CASSPNSGSGELFF. The V call is TRBV11-1, the J call TRBJ2-2; D might be TRBD1 (5 bases). Germline CDR1 is SGHAT and CDR2 is FQDESV (reference sequence). V was cut by 5 bases and J by 6 bases, with 13 bases left in between. The CDR3 extends over 14 amino acids.

This clone was seen only a few times. The V gene is TRBV12-3 or TRBV12-4, the J gene TRBJ2-2, with D possibly being TRBD2 (6 bases). V lost 11 bases, J lost 0 bases, and 10 bases lay in between. The CDR3 is 13 residues long. Here the CDR3 reads CASEGSNTGELFF. CDR3 DNA sequence: TGTGCCTCGGAGGGGTCGAACACCGGGGAGCTGTTTTTT.

The rearrangement links TRBV7-9 to TRBJ1-4; D is unresolved. This CDR3 is built from 13 residues. CDR1 is SEHNR and CDR2 is FQNEAQ in the germline V gene (reference sequence). The V and J ends lost 1 base and 8 bases respectively, with 8 bases between them. The CDR3 is CASSLVGMEKLFF. The CDR3, as DNA: TGTGCCAGCAGCTTAGTAGGGATGGAAAAACTGTTTTTT.

The chain uses TRBV5-6 and TRBJ2-3; 10 nucleotides line up with TRBD1. After removal of 4 bases from V and 1 base from J, the junction contained 3 bases not matched to a gene. This CDR3 is built from 15 residues. Germline CDR1 and CDR2: SGHDT and YYEEEE. CDR3 region: CASSRGTGGTDTQYF. CDR3 nucleotide sequence: TGTGCCAGCAGCCGCGGGACAGGGGGCACAGATACGCAGTATTTT.

The chain employs TRBV6-5 and TRBJ1-1, with 7 bases identical to TRBD1. Germline lookup yields CDR1 MNHEY and CDR2 SVGAGI. This CDR3 is built from 14 residues. Losses at the gene ends were 6 bases for V and 1 base for J; bases not matched to a gene: 5. This CDR3 reads CASSRGQANTEAFF. For the CDR3, the DNA is TGTGCCAGCAGCCGTGGACAGGCGAACACTGAAGCTTTCTTT.

The genes are TRBV6-1 and TRBJ1-5; D remains unclear. From germline, CDR1 is MNHNS and CDR2 SASEGT. Trimming removed 2 bases at V and 0 bases at J, with 20 bases between. This CDR3 comprises 19 residues. This CDR3 reads CASSESGGLTWASNQPQHF. CDR3 in DNA: TGTGCCAGCAGTGAATCGGGAGGACTGACATGGGCTAGCAATCAGCCCCAGCATTTT.

Turning to this clone: A read error may produce the germline difference seen at one junction end. V gene TRBV30 combines with J gene TRBJ2-3; D possibly corresponds to TRBD1 (5 bases). This CDR3 has 12 amino acids. Germline V gives CDR1 GTSNPN, CDR2 SVGIG (reference sequence). CDR3 residues: CAWRSGTRALNF. In DNA form, the CDR3 reads TGTGCCTGGAGGTCCGGCACCAGGGCGTTGAATTTT.

The chain has TRBV5-1 and TRBJ2-3; 8 positions agree with TRBD2. CDR3 length: 14 residues. Losses at the gene ends were 4 bases for V and 4 bases for J; bases not matched to a gene: 5. The germline gives CDR1 SGHRS, CDR2 YFSETQ. CDR3 in amino acids: CASSLSGVADTQYF. CDR3 sequence (DNA): TGCGCCAGCAGCCTTAGCGGGGTAGCAGATACGCAGTATTTT.

This clone occurred once. V is TRBV18 and J is TRBJ1-1; the D gene is possibly TRBD1 (6 bases). CDR3 length equals 15 residues. Trimming removed 1 base from V and 2 bases from J, with 11 bases in between. CDR1 is KGHSH and CDR2 is LQKENI in the germline V gene. As DNA, the CDR3 is TGTGCCAGCTCACCACAAGCGGGACAAAACACTGAAGCTTTCTTT. This gives the protein CASSPQAGQNTEAFF.

This chain uses TRBV7-3 with TRBJ2-7, with 14 bases aligning to TRBD2. The CDR3 totals 15 residues. V lost 6 bases to trimming and J lost 12 bases; unmatched junction nucleotides: 13. CDR1 SGHTA and CDR2 FQGTGA come from the germline V gene. This CDR3 is CASSLTGTSGGERYF. CDR3 in DNA: TGTGCCAGCAGTCTTACCGGGACTAGCGGGGGTGAAAGGTACTTC.

The chain combines TRBV27 with TRBJ1-6, with a tentative D call TRBD1 (5 bases). In germline, CDR1 is MNHEY, CDR2 SMNVEV (reference sequence). Trimming took 7 bases from V and 7 from J, leaving 17 bases between them. The CDR3 length is 15 residues. CDR3 sequence reads: CASTITRHRNSPLHF. The CDR3 DNA is TGTGCCAGCACCATCACCCGGCACAGGAATTCACCCCTCCACTTT.

The chain has TRBV12-3 or TRBV12-4 and TRBJ1-5; D is undetermined. Trimming pared 6 bases from V and 7 bases from J, leaving 13 bases between. The CDR3 is 13 amino acids. The DNA of the CDR3 is TGTGCCAGCAGACCCGAACGAAGCCAGCCCCAGCATTTT. It specifies CASRPERSQPQHF.

This clone was observed a handful of times. The chain has TRBV4-2 and TRBJ2-5, with TRBD2 matching 11 bases. The V segment lost 1 base and the J segment 1 base; nucleotides outside the gene matches: 11. The CDR3 loop spans 19 amino acids. Germline CDR1 and CDR2: LGHNA and YNFKEQ. CDR3 nucleotide sequence: TGTGCCAGCAGCCAAGGGGTCACAGTTAGCGGGGGGGCCCAAGAGACCCAGTACTTC. It translates to CASSQGVTVSGGAQETQYF.

The rearrangement uses TRBV6-5 and TRBJ1-2; 7 bases match TRBD1. Per germline, CDR1 MNHEY and CDR2 SVGAGI. Germline trimming cut 2 bases from V and 3 bases from J; bases unmatched to any gene: 3. CDR3 size: 14 residues. The CDR3, as DNA: TGTGCCAGCAGTTACAGGGGGCAGGACTATGGCTACACCTTC. This sequence encodes CASSYRGQDYGYTF.

This chain joins TRBV7-2 and TRBJ2-5; D remains ambiguous. This CDR3 region has 14 residues. Trimming shortened V by 5 bases and J by 2 bases, and 12 bases separated the two germline ends. Germline V gene lookup returns CDR1 SGHTA and CDR2 FQGNSA. This chain's CDR3 is CASSPSWVQETQYF. CDR3 DNA: TGTGCCAGCAGCCCGTCCTGGGTACAAGAGACCCAGTACTTC.

V is TRBV18 and J is TRBJ1-1, with D perhaps matching TRBD1 (6 bases). V was pared by 6 bases and J by 7 bases, with 18 bases between. This CDR3 comprises 14 residues. In germline, CDR1 is KGHSH, CDR2 LQKENI. This CDR3 is CASSPGFGQFEAFF. CDR3 DNA: TGTGCCAGCTCCCCCGGCTTTGGACAGTTTGAAGCTTTCTTT.

This chain joins TRBV30 and TRBJ2-1, with 10 nucleotides matching TRBD2. The CDR3 is made up of 14 amino acids. From germline, CDR1 is GTSNPN and CDR2 SVGIG (reference sequence). V lost 2 bases and J lost 8; bases outside the gene matches: 6. The CDR3 here is CAWSMSGGGDEQFF. In DNA, the CDR3 is TGTGCCTGGAGTATGAGCGGGGGGGGCGATGAGCAGTTCTTC.

V and J are TRBV9 and TRBJ2-3; the D gene is possibly TRBD2 (8 bases). CDR3 length: 16 amino acids. Deletions cut 4 bases from V and 6 bases from J, with 21 bases between. Germline V gene sequence: CDR1 SGDLS, CDR2 YYNGEE. This CDR3 reads CASSPGGSGAMDTQYF. The CDR3 region has the DNA TGTGCCAGCAGCCCAGGGGGTAGCGGGGCCATGGATACGCAGTATTTT.

The V and J genes are TRBV19 and TRBJ1-2; a weak D match, TRBD1 (5 bases). The germline V and J ends were trimmed by 7 bases and 1 base, with 16 bases remaining between them. The CDR3 has 15 amino acids. CDR1 and CDR2 (germline): LNHDA, SQIVND (reference sequence). The CDR3 bases are TGTGCCAGTAAAGCCGGGCAGGGTAATAACTATGGCTACACCTTC. Encoded protein: CASKAGQGNNYGYTF. The whole variable domain, filled in from reference TRBV19 and TRBJ1-2, reads DGGITQSPKYLFRKEGQNVTLSCEQNLNHDAMYWYRQDPGQGLRLIYYSQIVNDFQKGDIAEGYSVSREKKESFPLTVTSAQKNPTAFYLCASKAGQGNNYGYTFGSGTRLTVV.